This T cell receptor (beta chain) was identified in a study of blood T cells in healthy people across ages. Study-level points and caveats: Observed TCR beta diversity per million T cells went down as age went up. This fall followed a roughly linear course with age.

The use of a sample-barcoded 5' primer and a J-beta primer mix characterized a second PCR of roughly 7 to 11 cycles. Every single cDNA molecule received a tag from a template-switch adaptor with 12 random nucleotides. MiXCR was run by TCRdb on the 5' RACE reads, yielding one entry per CDR3 protein. This sample carries hundreds of thousands of distinct CDR3 sequences, about 28% of them seen once, and the ten largest clones take roughly 14%. The table lists this clonotype with many counts. The target antigen is unknown. The specimen sequenced was blood. The clonotype comes from an elderly woman in good health.

The chain's CDR3 is CAISSPTGTSGPGDTQYF. Written as DNA, the CDR3 is TGTGCCATCAGTTCACCCACCGGGACTAGCGGGCCCGGAGATACGCAGTATTTT. The chain uses TRBV10-3 and TRBJ2-3; TRBD2 matches 12 bases. Germline V gene sequence: CDR1 ENHRY, CDR2 SYGVKD. After removal of 5 bases from V and 5 bases from J, the junction contained 14 bases not matched to a gene. The CDR3 spans 18 residues.